The 17 T cell receptor beta chains presented below share a single source sample, sequenced in a study of cytomegalovirus exposure and HLA in healthy donors. The PCR employed 60 Vbeta primers together with 13 Jbeta primers. Using immunoSEQ multiplex PCR, the repertoire was profiled, and TCRdb retains in-frame clones only, with some absent. The data hold 100,000 to 150,000 clones, with 70% to 80% observed a single time. The sample comprised PBMCs. The receptors here all came from a woman aged 45 to 65 in good health and CMV-seronegative.

V and J are TRBV28 and TRBJ1-3; maybe TRBD1 (6 bases). The CDR3 consists of 15 residues. Germline assignment: CDR1 MDHEN and CDR2 SYDVKM. V lost 4 bases and J 4 bases, leaving 14 bases between the germline ends. DNA for the CDR3: TGTGCCAGCAGTTATTACAGGGTTCGCGGAAACACCATATATTTT. Amino acid sequence: CASSYYRVRGNTIYF.

V usage is TRBV19 and J usage is TRBJ1-1, with 7 bases matching TRBD1. The CDR3 is 15 amino acids. CDR1 and CDR2 (germline): LNHDA, SQIVND (reference sequence). The V gene end was trimmed by 5 bases and the J gene end by 4 bases; junction bases not matched to a gene: 10. CDR3 amino acids: CASSLLGTEITEAFF. The CDR3 DNA reads as TGTGCCAGTAGTCTCCTAGGGACAGAGATCACTGAAGCTTTCTTT.

This clone was seen more than once but under ten times. The chain employs TRBV7-2 and TRBJ2-7; 13 positions agree with TRBD2. CDR1 is SGHTA and CDR2 is FQGNSA in the germline V gene. After removal of 9 bases from V and 2 bases from J, the junction contained 4 bases not matched to a gene. This CDR3 region has 14 residues. In DNA form, the CDR3 reads TGTGCCAGTGGGGGACTAGCGGGACCCTACGAGCAGTACTTC. This gives the protein CASGGLAGPYEQYF.

For the CDR3, the DNA is TGTGCCAGCAGCCGGGGAGATACCTCTGGGGCCAACGTCCTGACTTTC. Translated, it gives CASSRGDTSGANVLTF. The chain carries TRBV4-2 and TRBJ2-6; D may be TRBD2 (5 bases). Germline CDR1 reads LGHNA; CDR2 reads YNFKEQ. The CDR3 totals 16 residues. V lost 4 bases and J 0 bases, leaving 10 bases between the germline ends.

The J gene is TRBJ2-7, the V gene TRBV12-5; 8 bases are shared with TRBD1. The CDR3 has 16 residues. V shed 2 bases, J shed 3 bases, and the junction held 9 bases outside the gene matches. Per the germline V gene, CDR1 is LGHNT and CDR2 is FRNRAP. CDR3 in DNA: TGTGCTAGTGGTTTGATTTTGGGACAGGAGAACTACGAGCAGTACGTC. Its translation: CASGLILGQENYEQYV.

This clone is medium-sized. V and J are TRBV6-1 and TRBJ2-6, with D perhaps matching TRBD1 (5 bases). This CDR3 has 15 residues. V was pared by 5 bases and J by 0 bases, with 8 bases between. Germline CDR1 reads MNHNS; CDR2 reads SASEGT. The CDR3 bases are TGTGCCAGCAGTCAACAGGACTCTGGGGCCAACGTCCTGACTTTC. Amino acid sequence: CASSQQDSGANVLTF.

The genes are TRBV28 and TRBJ2-7; 7 bases agree with TRBD1. The CDR3 has 13 amino acids. Germline lookup yields CDR1 MDHEN and CDR2 SYDVKM. Trimming cost V 6 bases and J 10 bases; bases outside gene matches: 12. CDR3 DNA: TGTGCCAGCAGGTCGGGACAGCTCCCGGTCCAGTACGTC. Translation: CASRSGQLPVQYV.

There are a few counts of this clone. The chain joins TRBV11-2 to TRBJ2-5; D is undetermined. The CDR3 has 14 amino acids. Trimming took 5 bases from V and 3 from J, leaving 13 bases between them. Germline values: CDR1 SGHAT, CDR2 FQNNGV. CDR3 DNA: TGTGCCAGCAGCCCCCGCCTATCGAAAGAGACCCAGTACTTC. It yields the protein CASSPRLSKETQYF.

The genes are TRBV19 and TRBJ1-4, with 7 nucleotides matching TRBD1. The germline gives CDR1 LNHDA, CDR2 SQIVND (reference sequence). The CDR3 consists of 14 residues. Trimming at V came to 5 bases and at J to 5 bases, leaving 5 bases not matched to a gene. In DNA form, the CDR3 reads TGTGCCAGTAGTGTATCCAGGGGGAATGAAAAACTGTTTTTT. Encoded protein: CASSVSRGNEKLFF.

The chain employs TRBV7-2 and TRBJ2-2, with TRBD1 matching over 9 bases. V lost 5 bases, J lost 4 bases, and 11 bases stayed unmatched. Germline-derived CDR1 and CDR2 are SGHTA and FQGNSA. This CDR3 is 17 amino acids long. The CDR3 nucleotides are TGTGCCAGCAGCCGCACACTACAGGGGGCGGGCACCGGGGAGCTGTTTTTT. This encodes CASSRTLQGAGTGELFF.

This sequence joins TRBV5-1 and TRBJ1-2, with TRBD1 matching over 11 bases. Germline V CDR1 and CDR2: SGHRS, YFSETQ. The CDR3 runs 14 residues. Trimming cost V 4 bases and J 7 bases; bases outside gene matches: 6. In DNA, the CDR3 is TGCGCCAGCAGCGACAGGACAGGGGGCTGTGGCTACACCTTC. Amino acids: CASSDRTGGCGYTF. Variable domain in full (rest from reference TRBV5-1 and TRBJ1-2): KAGVTQTPRYLIKTRGQQVTLSCSPISGHRSVSWYQQTPGQGLQFLFEYFSETQRNKGNFPGRFSGRQFSNSRSEMNVSTLELGDSALYLCASSDRTGGCGYTFGSGTRLTVV.

The chain has TRBV28 and TRBJ2-5; TRBD2 matches at 11 bases. V trimming: 5 bases; J trimming: 3 bases; junction bases outside the gene matches: 8. CDR1 is MDHEN, CDR2 SYDVKM, per germline. The CDR3 covers 16 residues. The CDR3 spells CASSGTTSGIEETQYF. The CDR3 region has the DNA TGTGCCAGCAGTGGCACGACTAGCGGGATAGAAGAGACCCAGTACTTC.

The chain recombines TRBV14 with TRBJ2-7; 11 nucleotides match TRBD1. The CDR3 extends over 16 amino acids. Germline V gene data show CDR1 as SGHDN and CDR2 as FVKESK. With 1 base clipped from V and 2 bases from J, the junction kept 4 bases outside the gene matches. CDR3 bases: TGTGCCAGCAGCCAAGGATGGGGACAGGGGGCCTACGAGCAGTACGTC. Residues: CASSQGWGQGAYEQYV.

The gene calls are TRBV2 and TRBJ1-1, with D tentatively TRBD1 (5 bases). Per germline, CDR1 SNHLY and CDR2 FYNNEI. This CDR3 has 14 residues. V gave up 6 bases and J gave up 9 bases, with 20 bases separating them. This chain's CDR3 is CASSRGRGRDQAFF. The CDR3 region has the DNA TGTGCCAGCAGCAGAGGGAGGGGCAGGGACCAAGCTTTCTTT.

The chain has TRBV4-3 and TRBJ2-1, with D possibly matching TRBD2 (5 bases). Germline lookup yields CDR1 LGHNA and CDR2 YSLEER. V was cut by 1 base and J by 8 bases, with 18 bases left in between. The CDR3 is 16 residues long. CDR3 amino acids: CASSQGLAGAGDEQFF. DNA for the CDR3: TGCGCCAGCAGCCAAGGGCTGGCGGGTGCCGGGGATGAGCAGTTCTTC.

The chain is built from TRBV15 and TRBJ1-3; possibly TRBD1 for D (6 bases). Trimming took off 4 bases at V and 1 base at J, with 17 bases between the two ends. The length of the CDR3 is 17 residues. CDR1 is LNHNV and CDR2 is YYDKDF in the germline V gene (reference sequence). The CDR3 bases are TGTGCCACCAGCAAACGGACAGTCGCCCTTTCTGGAAACACCATATATTTT. As protein: CATSKRTVALSGNTIYF.

CDR3 loop: CSVGGQGAYEQYF. In DNA, the CDR3 is TGCAGCGTTGGGGGACAGGGGGCCTACGAGCAGTACTTC. The gene calls are TRBV29-1 and TRBJ2-7, with TRBD1 matching 11 bases. The CDR3 is 13 residues long. The V gene's germline CDR1 is SQVTM and CDR2 ANQGSEA. V lost 4 bases and J lost 2; bases outside the gene matches: 1.